The 30 T cell receptor beta chains reported below all come from one sample, sequenced in a study of cytomegalovirus exposure and HLA in healthy donors. 60 Vbeta and 13 Jbeta primers were used in PCR. Produced via immunoSEQ multiplex PCR; TCRdb's table is partial and in-frame only. The table shows 160,000 or so clones, with roughly 81% occurring only once. Sequences were obtained from PBMCs. The source is a woman aged 18-29 years in good health and CMV-seropositive.

Comments on this clone: Distinct nucleotide sequences in the sample also encode this CDR3. The chain combines TRBV19 with TRBJ1-3; D possibly corresponds to TRBD1 (5 bases). This CDR3 is 14 amino acids long. Per germline, CDR1 LNHDA and CDR2 SQIVND (reference sequence). The V and J ends lost 3 bases and 2 bases respectively, with 8 bases between them. CDR3 nucleotide sequence: TGTGCCAGTAGTATGGCGGGGGCTGGAAACACCATATATTTT. It codes for CASSMAGAGNTIYF.

This clone was seen just once. This chain uses TRBV14 with TRBJ2-3, with D perhaps matching TRBD1 (5 bases). V was trimmed by 1 base and J by 2 bases, leaving 13 bases between them. Germline CDR1 is SGHDN and CDR2 is FVKESK. This CDR3 is built from 16 residues. CDR3 sequence: CASSQGGGFFTDTQYF. CDR3 bases: TGTGCCAGCAGCCAAGGGGGCGGTTTTTTCACAGATACGCAGTATTTT. Complete variable domain (other parts from reference TRBV14 and TRBJ2-3): EAGVTQFPSHSVIEKGQTVTLRCDPISGHDNLYWYRRVMGKEIKFLLHFVKESKQDESGMPNNRFLAERTGGTYSTLKVQPAELEDSGVYFCASSQGGGFFTDTQYFGPGTRLTVL.

The gene calls are TRBV4-1 and TRBJ2-5; 10 nucleotides line up with TRBD2. After removal of 1 base from V and 14 bases from J, the junction contained 10 bases not matched to a gene. Germline V lookup: CDR1 MGHRA, CDR2 YSYEKL. The CDR3 totals 14 residues. CDR3 protein: CASSQVIERGGIYF. CDR3 in DNA: TGCGCCAGCAGCCAAGTAATAGAGCGGGGGGGCATTTACTTC.

This clone is a singleton in its sample. This sequence joins TRBV6-5 and TRBJ2-1, with TRBD1 identical over 7 bases. Unmatched junction bases numbered 2, after V lost 2 bases and J lost 7 bases. The germline V gene has CDR1 MNHEY and CDR2 SVGAGI. The CDR3 sequence is 13 residues long. In nucleotides, the CDR3 is TGTGCCAGCAGTTACAGGGGGCGGAATGAGCAGTTCTTC. Protein product: CASSYRGRNEQFF.

The gene calls are TRBV5-1 and TRBJ1-6, with TRBD1 matching 7 bases. V shed 5 bases and J 7 bases; nucleotides not matched to a gene: 12. Germline V lookup: CDR1 SGHRS, CDR2 YFSETQ. This CDR3 contains 16 residues. CDR3 region: CASSSRRTGENSPLHF. The CDR3 region has the DNA TGCGCCAGCAGTAGCCGAAGAACAGGGGAAAATTCACCCCTCCACTTT.

The chain is built from TRBV6-5 and TRBJ1-3; D gene uncertain. Deletions cut 5 bases from V and 0 bases from J, with 8 bases between. CDR1 is MNHEY and CDR2 is SVGAGI in the germline V gene. This CDR3 comprises 14 residues. The CDR3 reads CASSQQSSGNTIYF. The CDR3 DNA is TGTGCCAGCAGTCAACAGAGCTCTGGAAACACCATATATTTT.

This clone was seen only once. The gene calls are TRBV10-3 and TRBJ2-5, with TRBD1 as a possible D gene (5 bases). The V and J ends lost 0 bases and 5 bases respectively, with 13 bases between them. Per the germline V gene, CDR1 is ENHRY and CDR2 is SYGVKD. The CDR3 runs to 15 residues. CDR3 region: CAISESVEGAETQYF. In DNA form, the CDR3 reads TGTGCCATCAGTGAGTCAGTTGAAGGGGCGGAGACCCAGTACTTC.

V usage is TRBV28 and J usage is TRBJ1-6; D uncertain. The length of the CDR3 is 13 residues. V was trimmed by 7 bases and J by 7 bases, leaving 11 bases between them. Germline values: CDR1 MDHEN, CDR2 SYDVKM. CDR3 residues: CASKAGGNSPLHF. The CDR3 DNA sequence: TGTGCCAGCAAGGCGGGCGGCAATTCACCCCTCCACTTT.

The chain recombines TRBV19 with TRBJ1-5, with TRBD1 matching over 12 bases. V lost 0 bases and J lost 6; bases outside the gene matches: 6. This CDR3 is built from 17 residues. The V gene's germline CDR1 is LNHDA and CDR2 SQIVND (reference sequence). CDR3 residues: CASSIETGTGGRQPQHF. The DNA for the CDR3 is TGTGCCAGTAGTATAGAGACCGGGACAGGGGGCCGTCAGCCCCAGCATTTT.

A remark on this clone: Other DNA sequences in this specimen translate into the identical CDR3. This sequence joins TRBV28 and TRBJ1-5; tentatively, D is TRBD1 (5 bases). The CDR3 consists of 14 residues. CDR1 and CDR2 from the germline V gene are MDHEN and SYDVKM. Trimming cost V 6 bases and J 0 bases, with 9 bases left between them. DNA of the CDR3: TGTGCCAGCAGGGAGGGGTATAGCAATCAGCCCCAGCATTTT. Translated: CASREGYSNQPQHF.

V is TRBV28 and J is TRBJ1-4; D not certain. The V end lost 7 bases, the J end lost 5 bases, and 11 bases lay between the germline ends. CDR3 size: 13 residues. CDR1 and CDR2 from the germline V gene are MDHEN and SYDVKM. The CDR3 reads CASTRNVNEKLFF. The CDR3 nucleotides read TGTGCCAGCACGCGGAACGTAAATGAAAAACTGTTTTTT. The entire variable domain, with the rest obtained from reference TRBV28 and TRBJ1-4, is as follows: DVKVTQSSRYLVKRTGEKVFLECVQDMDHENMFWYRQDPGLGLRLIYFSYDVKMKEKGDIPEGYSVSREKKERFSLILESASTNQTSMYLCASTRNVNEKLFFGSGTQLSVL.

This clone was observed once. The chain carries TRBV30 and TRBJ1-1, with a possible D match to TRBD1 (6 bases). CDR1 and CDR2 from the germline V gene are GTSNPN and SVGIG (reference sequence). The CDR3 has 13 amino acids. V dropped 5 bases and J dropped 0 bases, with 10 bases sitting between them. The CDR3 spells CAWGGQMNTEAFF. CDR3 in DNA: TGTGCCTGGGGTGGACAGATGAACACTGAAGCTTTCTTT.

The chain carries TRBV6-5 and TRBJ2-7, with 11 positions matching TRBD2. The CDR3 totals 15 residues. Germline assignment: CDR1 MNHEY and CDR2 SVGAGI. The J segment lost 3 bases and the V segment lost 6 bases, leaving 7 bases of the junction unmatched. In DNA form, the CDR3 reads TGTGCCAGCAGCTTATTAGCGGGGGGGCTCTACGAGCAGTACTTC. Its protein product is CASSLLAGGLYEQYF.

The chain recombines TRBV18 with TRBJ2-3; 8 bases are shared with TRBD2. This CDR3 is built from 15 residues. Unmatched junction bases numbered 3, after V lost 2 bases and J lost 2 bases. CDR1 is KGHSH, CDR2 LQKENI, per germline. The CDR3 loop reads CASSPTAGDTDTQYF. CDR3 bases: TGTGCCAGCTCACCAACAGCGGGGGACACAGATACGCAGTATTTT.

This rearrangement joins TRBV4-3 to TRBJ1-6; no definite D call. V shed 1 base and J shed 7 bases, with 8 bases lying between them. Germline loops: CDR1 LGHNA, CDR2 YSLEER. CDR3 length: 14 residues. This chain's CDR3 is CASSQVRSNSPLHF. CDR3 DNA: TGCGCCAGCAGCCAAGTACGGTCGAATTCACCCCTCCACTTT.

The chain uses TRBV7-2 and TRBJ1-2, with 7 positions matching TRBD1. The CDR3 is 16 residues long. V shed 7 bases, J shed 4 bases, and the junction held 15 bases outside the gene matches. Germline values: CDR1 SGHTA, CDR2 FQGNSA. The CDR3: CASTVRESGGTYGYTF. CDR3 nucleotides: TGTGCCAGCACCGTAAGGGAGTCAGGGGGTACCTATGGCTACACCTTC. The whole variable domain, filled in from reference TRBV7-2 and TRBJ1-2, reads GAGVSQSPSNKVTEKGKDVELRCDPISGHTALYWYRQSLGQGLEFLIYFQGNSAPDKSGLPSDRFSAERTGGSVSTLTIQRTQQEDSAVYLCASTVRESGGTYGYTFGSGTRLTVV.

The chain is built from TRBV6-5 and TRBJ2-7; D is undetermined. The CDR3 length is 13 residues. V dropped 0 bases and J dropped 5 bases, with 8 bases sitting between them. Per germline, CDR1 MNHEY and CDR2 SVGAGI. CDR3 sequence reads: CASSYSTGHEQYF. The CDR3 nucleotides are TGTGCCAGCAGTTACTCGACTGGCCACGAGCAGTACTTC.

The chain uses TRBV27 and TRBJ2-7; D gene uncertain. Germline V gives CDR1 MNHEY, CDR2 SMNVEV (reference sequence). V was trimmed by 4 bases and J by 2 bases, leaving 3 bases between them. This CDR3 comprises 11 residues. CDR3 nucleotide sequence: TGTGCCAGCAGTTCGGCCTACGAGCAGTACTTC. This codes for CASSSAYEQYF.

Of note for this clone: Sequence at one end of the junction differs from germline and may be a read error. The chain combines TRBV5-1 with TRBJ1-2; D remains unclear. Germline assignment: CDR1 SGHRS and CDR2 YFSETQ. The CDR3 length is 14 residues. CDR3 nucleotide sequence: TGCGCCAGCAGCCTTCCGGGAGTAGGCTATGTCTACACCTTC. It is translated as CASSLPGVGYVYTF. Full variable domain (remainder filled in from reference TRBV5-1 and TRBJ1-2): KAGVTQTPRYLIKTRGQQVTLSCSPISGHRSVSWYQQTPGQGLQFLFEYFSETQRNKGNFPGRFSGRQFSNSRSEMNVSTLELGDSALYLCASSLPGVGYVYTFGSGTRLTVV.

Comments on this clone: One end of the junction varies from germline; a read error may be responsible. V usage is TRBV6-1 and J usage is TRBJ1-2; D is ambiguous. CDR1 and CDR2 (germline): MNHNS, SASEGT. The CDR3 totals 15 residues. DNA of the CDR3: TGTGCCAGCAGCGAAGGGCCGTCACGGGGCTATGGCTACACCTTC. The encoded protein is CASSEGPSRGYGYTF.

The chain is built from TRBV27 and TRBJ2-1, with TRBD1 as a possible D gene (7 bases). The length of the CDR3 is 14 residues. Trimming stripped 3 bases from V and 4 bases from J, with 10 bases between. Germline-derived CDR1 and CDR2 are MNHEY and SMNVEV (reference sequence). CDR3 sequence: CASSFPGGYNEQFF. The CDR3 bases are TGTGCCAGCAGTTTTCCAGGGGGGTACAATGAGCAGTTCTTC.

There are a few counts of this clone. V and J are TRBV11-2 and TRBJ1-1, with 8 bases matching TRBD1. The CDR3 contains 15 residues. CDR1 and CDR2 (germline): SGHAT, FQNNGV. J gave up 4 bases and V 5 bases, and 9 bases lay outside the gene matches. CDR3 coding DNA: TGTGCCAGCAGCCCGGGGACAGGTCTTGGCACTGAAGCTTTCTTT. Protein sequence: CASSPGTGLGTEAFF.

This sequence joins TRBV15 and TRBJ1-1; 7 bases fit TRBD1. Germline V gene data show CDR1 as LNHNV and CDR2 as YYDKDF (reference sequence). Germline trimming cut 5 bases from V and 7 bases from J; bases unmatched to any gene: 22. The CDR3 has 18 amino acids. The CDR3 reads CATSQGKGAGRVVNEAFF. CDR3 nucleotide sequence: TGTGCCACCAGCCAAGGGAAGGGGGCTGGCCGAGTGGTTAATGAAGCTTTCTTT.

The chain employs TRBV6-1 and TRBJ2-1, with 12 positions matching TRBD2. The junction had 6 bases not matched to a gene; V was cut back by 4 bases and J by 8 bases. Germline-derived CDR1 and CDR2 are MNHNS and SASEGT. The length of the CDR3 is 15 residues. CDR3 sequence reads: CASSALAGGPHEQFF. CDR3 coding DNA: TGTGCCAGCAGTGCACTAGCGGGGGGCCCCCATGAGCAGTTCTTC.

J is TRBJ2-2 and V is TRBV27, with TRBD1 as a possible D gene (5 bases). V dropped 2 bases and J dropped 5 bases, with 9 bases sitting between them. The germline V gene has CDR1 MNHEY and CDR2 SMNVEV (reference sequence). The CDR3 is 14 residues long. Here the CDR3 DNA reads TGTGCCAGCAGTTTAGGCAGGGCAACCGGGGAGCTGTTTTTT. It is translated as CASSLGRATGELFF.

The chain links TRBV4-1 to TRBJ1-1; 8 nucleotides match TRBD1. CDR1 and CDR2 (germline): MGHRA, YSYEKL. V was pared by 0 bases and J by 0 bases, with 12 bases of the junction left unmatched. This CDR3 has 19 residues. The CDR3 nucleotides read TGCGCCAGCAGCCAAGATCCCGGACAGGGAACCTATATGAACACTGAAGCTTTCTTT. As protein: CASSQDPGQGTYMNTEAFF.

The chain combines TRBV29-1 with TRBJ1-1, with D perhaps TRBD1 (5 bases). CDR3 size: 16 residues. Deletions cut 2 bases from V and 4 bases from J, with 20 bases between. Germline V gene data show CDR1 as SQVTM and CDR2 as ANQGSEA. CDR3 in amino acids: CSVEPWGEERGTEAFF. The DNA for the CDR3 is TGCAGCGTTGAACCTTGGGGGGAAGAGAGGGGCACTGAAGCTTTCTTT.

The chain joins TRBV30 to TRBJ2-2, with D possibly matching TRBD1 (5 bases). The length of the CDR3 is 11 residues. Germline V gene lookup returns CDR1 GTSNPN and CDR2 SVGIG (reference sequence). The V end was cut by 4 bases, the J end by 6 bases, with 6 bases between. DNA for the CDR3: TGTGCCTGGACAGGGCCCGGGGAGCTGTTTTTT. Protein sequence: CAWTGPGELFF.

The chain joins TRBV7-9 to TRBJ2-3; tentatively, D is TRBD1 (6 bases). The V end was cut by 5 bases, the J end by 5 bases, with 11 bases between. The CDR3 spans 13 residues. CDR1 and CDR2 (germline): SEHNR, FQNEAQ (reference sequence). The CDR3 DNA follows: TGTGCCAGCAGCGGCACAGGGAGAGATACGCAGTATTTT. Its protein product is CASSGTGRDTQYF.

The chain combines TRBV7-9 with TRBJ1-2; TRBD1 matches at 9 bases. Germline-derived CDR1 and CDR2 are SEHNR and FQNEAQ (reference sequence). The CDR3 length is 13 residues. V dropped 11 bases and J dropped 6; count of bases not matched to a gene: 10. The CDR3 loop reads CAGGDREVDGYTF. CDR3 nucleotide sequence: TGTGCCGGGGGGGACAGGGAAGTTGATGGCTACACCTTC.